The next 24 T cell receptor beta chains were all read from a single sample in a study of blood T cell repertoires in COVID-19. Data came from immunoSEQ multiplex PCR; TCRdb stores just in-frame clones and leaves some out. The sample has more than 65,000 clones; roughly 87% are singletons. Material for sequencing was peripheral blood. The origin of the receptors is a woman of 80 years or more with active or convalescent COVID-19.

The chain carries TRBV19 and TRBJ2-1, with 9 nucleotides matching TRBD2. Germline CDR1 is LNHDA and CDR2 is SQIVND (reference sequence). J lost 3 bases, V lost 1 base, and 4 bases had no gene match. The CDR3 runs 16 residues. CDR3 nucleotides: TGTGCCAGTAGTATAGTTCTAGCGGGGAGCTACAATGAGCAGTTCTTC. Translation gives CASSIVLAGSYNEQFF.

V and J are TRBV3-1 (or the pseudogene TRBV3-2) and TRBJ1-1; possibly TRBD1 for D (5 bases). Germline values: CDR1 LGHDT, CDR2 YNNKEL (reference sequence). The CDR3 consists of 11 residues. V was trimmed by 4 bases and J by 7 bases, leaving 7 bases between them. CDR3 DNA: TGTGCCAGCAGCCGTCAGGGTGAAGCTTTCTTT. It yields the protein CASSRQGEAFF.

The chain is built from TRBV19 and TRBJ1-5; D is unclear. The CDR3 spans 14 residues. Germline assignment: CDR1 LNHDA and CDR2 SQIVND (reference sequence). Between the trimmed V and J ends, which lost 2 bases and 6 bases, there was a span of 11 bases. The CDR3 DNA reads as TGTGCCAGTAGTATACTAGGTTTCGTTCAGCCCCAGCATTTT. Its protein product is CASSILGFVQPQHF.

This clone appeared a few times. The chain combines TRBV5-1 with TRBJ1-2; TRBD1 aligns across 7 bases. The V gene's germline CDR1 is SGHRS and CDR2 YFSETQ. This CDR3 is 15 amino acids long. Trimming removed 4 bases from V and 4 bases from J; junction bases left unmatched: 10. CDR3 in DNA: TGCGCCAGCAGCCAAGCGGAGGGGGCTCGCTATGGCTACACCTTC. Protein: CASSQAEGARYGYTF.

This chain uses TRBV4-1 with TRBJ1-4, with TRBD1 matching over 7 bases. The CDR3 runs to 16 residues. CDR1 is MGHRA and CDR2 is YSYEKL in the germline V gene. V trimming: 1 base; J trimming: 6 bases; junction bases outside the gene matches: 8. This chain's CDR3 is CASSQGPQGVYEKLFF. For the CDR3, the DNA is TGCGCCAGCAGCCAAGGCCCCCAGGGGGTGTATGAAAAACTGTTTTTT.

This chain's CDR3 is CASSQATGRDQETQYF. In DNA, the CDR3 is TGTGCCAGCAGCCAAGCTACCGGCAGGGACCAAGAGACCCAGTACTTC. J is TRBJ2-5 and V is TRBV3-1 (or the pseudogene TRBV3-2); TRBD1 is a possible D gene (5 bases). V lost 1 base, J lost 0 bases, and 12 bases lay in between. Germline lookup yields CDR1 LGHDT and CDR2 YNNKEL (reference sequence). CDR3 size: 16 residues.

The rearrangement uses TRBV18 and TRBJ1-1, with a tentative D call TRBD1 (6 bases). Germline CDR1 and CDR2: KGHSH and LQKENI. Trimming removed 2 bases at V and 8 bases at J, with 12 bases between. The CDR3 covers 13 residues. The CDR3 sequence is CASSPDRIQEAFF. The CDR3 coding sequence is TGTGCCAGCTCACCAGACAGGATTCAGGAAGCTTTCTTT.

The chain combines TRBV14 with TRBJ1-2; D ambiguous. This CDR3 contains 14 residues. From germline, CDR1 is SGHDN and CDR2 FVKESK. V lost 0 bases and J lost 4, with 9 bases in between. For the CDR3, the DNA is TGTGCCAGCAGCCAAGATAGGTCAGGCTATGGCTACACCTTC. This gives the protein CASSQDRSGYGYTF.

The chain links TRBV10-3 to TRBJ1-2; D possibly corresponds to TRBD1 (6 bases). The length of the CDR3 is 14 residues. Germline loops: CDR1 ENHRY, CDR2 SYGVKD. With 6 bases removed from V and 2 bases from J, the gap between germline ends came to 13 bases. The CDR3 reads CAIRAGTTNYGYTF. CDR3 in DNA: TGTGCCATCAGGGCCGGGACAACGAACTATGGCTACACCTTC.

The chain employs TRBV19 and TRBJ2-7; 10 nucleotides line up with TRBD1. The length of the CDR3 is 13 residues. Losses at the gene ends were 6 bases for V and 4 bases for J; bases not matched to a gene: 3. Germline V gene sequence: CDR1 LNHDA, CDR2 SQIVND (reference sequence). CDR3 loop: CASRGTGEYEQYF. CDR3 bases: TGTGCCAGTAGAGGGACAGGGGAATACGAGCAGTACTTC.

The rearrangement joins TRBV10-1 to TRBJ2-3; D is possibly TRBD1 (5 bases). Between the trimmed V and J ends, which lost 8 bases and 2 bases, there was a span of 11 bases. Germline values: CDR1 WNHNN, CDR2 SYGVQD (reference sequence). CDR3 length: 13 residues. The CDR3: CASAGHITDTQYF. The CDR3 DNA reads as TGCGCCAGCGCCGGACATATCACAGATACGCAGTATTTT.

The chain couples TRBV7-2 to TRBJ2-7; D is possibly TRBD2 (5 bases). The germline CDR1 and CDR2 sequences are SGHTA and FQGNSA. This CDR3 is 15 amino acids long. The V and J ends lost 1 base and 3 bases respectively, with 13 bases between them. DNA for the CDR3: TGTGCCAGCAGCTTAGTGGCAGACTACGGCTACGAGCAGTACTTC. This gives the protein CASSLVADYGYEQYF.

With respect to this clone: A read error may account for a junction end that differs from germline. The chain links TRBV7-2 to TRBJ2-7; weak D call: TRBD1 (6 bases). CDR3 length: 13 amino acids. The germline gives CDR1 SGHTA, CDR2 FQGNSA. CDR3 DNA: TGTGCCAGCAGCTGGAATCAGGGGACCTCCGCAGTTTTC. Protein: CASSWNQGTSAVF. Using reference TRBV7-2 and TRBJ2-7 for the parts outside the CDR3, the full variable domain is GAGVSQSPSNKVTEKGKDVELRCDPISGHTALYWYRQSLGQGLEFLIYFQGNSAPDKSGLPSDRFSAERTGGSVSTLTIQRTQQEDSAVYLCASSWNQGTSAVFGPGTRLTVT.

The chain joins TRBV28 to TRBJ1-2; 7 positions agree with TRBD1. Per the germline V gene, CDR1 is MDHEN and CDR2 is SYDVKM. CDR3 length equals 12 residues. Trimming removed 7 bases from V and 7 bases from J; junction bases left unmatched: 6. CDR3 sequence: CASNERGRGYTF. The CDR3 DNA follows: TGTGCCAGCAATGAAAGGGGGCGTGGCTACACCTTC.

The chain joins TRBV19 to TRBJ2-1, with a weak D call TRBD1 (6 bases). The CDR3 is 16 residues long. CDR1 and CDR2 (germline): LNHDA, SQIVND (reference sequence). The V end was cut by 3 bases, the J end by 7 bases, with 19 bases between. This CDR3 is CASSIAGTLYPNEQFF. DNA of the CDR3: TGTGCCAGTAGTATCGCCGGGACATTATATCCTAATGAGCAGTTCTTC.

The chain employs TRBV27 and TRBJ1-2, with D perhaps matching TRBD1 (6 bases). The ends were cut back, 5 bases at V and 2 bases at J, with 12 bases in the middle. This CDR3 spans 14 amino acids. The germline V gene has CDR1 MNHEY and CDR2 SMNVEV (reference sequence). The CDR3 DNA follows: TGTGCCAGCAGTCTGACAGGCCCCAACTATGGCTACACCTTC. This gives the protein CASSLTGPNYGYTF.

The CDR3 DNA is TGTGCCAGCAGCTTACGGTCGGGGGGACAGGGTGGCACAGATACGCAGTATTTT. It translates to CASSLRSGGQGGTDTQYF. The chain couples TRBV7-2 to TRBJ2-3; TRBD1 matches 9 bases. This CDR3 is built from 18 residues. From germline, CDR1 is SGHTA and CDR2 FQGNSA. With V trimmed by 2 bases and J by 1 base, 10 bases remained unmatched.

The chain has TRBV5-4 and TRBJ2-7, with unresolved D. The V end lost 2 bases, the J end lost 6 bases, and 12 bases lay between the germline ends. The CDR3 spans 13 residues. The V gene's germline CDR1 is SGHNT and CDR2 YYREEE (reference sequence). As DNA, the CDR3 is TGTGCCAGCAGCTTAGACTTCCCCAGCGAGCAGTACTTC. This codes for CASSLDFPSEQYF.

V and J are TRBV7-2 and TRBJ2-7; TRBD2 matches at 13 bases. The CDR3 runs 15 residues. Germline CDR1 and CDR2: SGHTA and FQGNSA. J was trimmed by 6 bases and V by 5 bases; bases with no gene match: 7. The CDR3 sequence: CASSGLAGVSREQYF. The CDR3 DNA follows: TGTGCCAGCAGCGGACTAGCGGGAGTATCGCGCGAGCAGTACTTC.

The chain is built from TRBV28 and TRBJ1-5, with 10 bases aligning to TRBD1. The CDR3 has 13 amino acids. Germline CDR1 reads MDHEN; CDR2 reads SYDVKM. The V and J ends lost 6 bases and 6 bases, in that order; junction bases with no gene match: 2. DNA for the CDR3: TGTGCCAGCAGACGGACAGGGGGTCAGCCCCAGCATTTT. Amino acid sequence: CASRRTGGQPQHF.

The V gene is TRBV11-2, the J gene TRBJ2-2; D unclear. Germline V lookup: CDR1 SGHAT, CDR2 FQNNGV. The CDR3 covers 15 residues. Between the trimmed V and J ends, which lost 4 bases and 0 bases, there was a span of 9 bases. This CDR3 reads CASSSIFANTGELFF. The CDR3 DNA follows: TGTGCCAGCAGCTCTATATTCGCGAACACCGGGGAGCTGTTTTTT.

The CDR3: CASSYSWAGGKKTQYF. The CDR3 nucleotides read TGTGCCAGCAGTTACTCGTGGGCAGGGGGCAAAAAGACCCAGTACTTC. J is TRBJ2-5 and V is TRBV6-5; 8 nucleotides agree with TRBD1. V shed 0 bases, J shed 6 bases, and the junction held 9 bases outside the gene matches. Germline values: CDR1 MNHEY, CDR2 SVGAGI. The CDR3 is made up of 16 amino acids.

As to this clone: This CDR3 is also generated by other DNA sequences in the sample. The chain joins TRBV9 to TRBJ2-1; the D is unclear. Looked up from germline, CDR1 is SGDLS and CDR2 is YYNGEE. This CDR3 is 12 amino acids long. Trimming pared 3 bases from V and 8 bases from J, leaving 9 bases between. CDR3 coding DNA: TGTGCCAGCAGCGCCAGACTCGATGAGCAGTTCTTC. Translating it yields CASSARLDEQFF.

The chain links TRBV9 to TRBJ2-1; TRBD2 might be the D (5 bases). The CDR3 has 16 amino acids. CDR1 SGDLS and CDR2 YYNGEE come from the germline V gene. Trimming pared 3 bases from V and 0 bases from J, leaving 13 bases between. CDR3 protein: CASSGSGSVSYNEQFF. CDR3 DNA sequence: TGTGCCAGCAGCGGCAGCGGTTCAGTCTCCTACAATGAGCAGTTCTTC.